These 13 T cell receptor beta chains came from one sample sequenced in a study of blood T cells in healthy people across ages. A second roughly 6 to 11 cycle PCR used barcoded and J-beta primers. From the 5' RACE reads, TCRdb called clonotypes with MiXCR, one entry per CDR3 protein. The sample includes over a million distinct CDR3 sequences, around 40% of them seen just once. Input material: blood. These receptors all stem from a woman aged 18-29 years in good health.

CDR3 coding DNA: TGCAGTGCTAGTTCCGGGATCCATAGCTCCTACAATGAGCAGTTCTTC. Translated: CSASSGIHSSYNEQFF. The chain couples TRBV20-1 to TRBJ2-1; D possibly corresponds to TRBD2 (5 bases). Germline V gene data show CDR1 as DFQATT and CDR2 as SNEGSKA (reference sequence). V was clipped by 3 bases and J by 0 bases, with 15 bases between them. The CDR3 spans 16 residues.

The sample holds a few counts of this clonotype. The DNA for the CDR3 is TGTGCCACGGTCAGGGATCGGGACTATGGCTACACCTTC. It codes for CATVRDRDYGYTF. The rearrangement links TRBV10-3 to TRBJ1-2, with a weak D call TRBD1 (5 bases). Germline-derived CDR1 and CDR2 are ENHRY and SYGVKD. V was shortened by 10 bases and J by 3 bases, with 15 bases between the two germline ends. The CDR3 has 13 amino acids.

This chain uses TRBV15 with TRBJ2-3, with a tentative D call TRBD1 (5 bases). The germline V gene encodes CDR1 LNHNV and CDR2 YYDKDF (reference sequence). V lost 7 bases and J 4 bases, leaving 18 bases between the germline ends. The CDR3 covers 15 residues. The CDR3 DNA sequence: TGTGCCACCACCGAGCTTATCACAGGTTCAGATACGCAGTATTTT. Encoded protein: CATTELITGSDTQYF.

V gene TRBV28 combines with J gene TRBJ2-1; D perhaps matches TRBD1 (6 bases). The CDR3 has 16 amino acids. The ends were cut back, 6 bases at V and 4 bases at J, with 19 bases in the middle. CDR1 and CDR2 (germline): MDHEN, SYDVKM. For the CDR3, the DNA is TGTGCCAGCAGGTCGATAACGCCGGACAGTTACAATGAGCAGTTCTTC. Translation: CASRSITPDSYNEQFF.

This clonotype was observed a few times. The J gene is TRBJ1-6, the V gene TRBV12-3 or TRBV12-4, with TRBD1 identical over 7 bases. CDR3 length equals 13 residues. Trimming at V came to 5 bases and at J to 11 bases, leaving 6 bases not matched to a gene. CDR3 nucleotides: TGTGCCAGCAGTGCGACAGGGTTGGCACCCCTCCACTTT. Translating it yields CASSATGLAPLHF.

In this sample, this clonotype turned up a few times. V gene TRBV20-1 combines with J gene TRBJ1-5; 7 nucleotides match TRBD1. Germline CDR1 and CDR2: DFQATT and SNEGSKA (reference sequence). The V and J ends lost 4 bases and 3 bases, in that order; junction bases with no gene match: 9. This CDR3 is built from 15 residues. The CDR3, as DNA: TGCAGTGCTACAAACCCGACAGGGCCCAATCAGCCCCAGCATTTT. Translation gives CSATNPTGPNQPQHF.

This clonotype was found a few times. The rearrangement links TRBV7-9 to TRBJ2-1, with D unclear. Germline assignment: CDR1 SEHNR and CDR2 FQNEAQ (reference sequence). CDR3 length: 15 residues. V lost 5 bases, J lost 3 bases, and 14 bases lay in between. The CDR3 nucleotides read TGTGCCAGCAGCATAAGAACCCGACACTACAATGAGCAGTTCTTC. Protein: CASSIRTRHYNEQFF.

The CDR3 nucleotides read TGTGCCAGCAGCCACCAAGAGCGGGGGGGCAATGAGCAGTTCTTC. This encodes CASSHQERGGNEQFF. The chain carries TRBV3-1 and TRBJ2-1, with 10 bases aligning to TRBD2. Germline trimming cut 3 bases from V and 6 bases from J; bases unmatched to any gene: 5. The CDR3 length is 15 residues. The V gene's germline CDR1 is LGHDT and CDR2 YNNKEL (reference sequence).

The chain carries TRBV6-1 and TRBJ2-1, with 9 bases aligning to TRBD1. The CDR3 length is 14 residues. Germline values: CDR1 MNHNS, CDR2 SASEGT. Trimming cost V 6 bases and J 6 bases; bases outside gene matches: 6. The DNA of the CDR3 is TGTGCCAGCAGATCCGGGACAGGGTGCAATGAGCAGTTCTTC. Protein product: CASRSGTGCNEQFF.

This sequence joins TRBV20-1 and TRBJ2-7; D call uncertain. Trimming cost V 2 bases and J 2 bases, with 7 bases left between them. Germline loops: CDR1 DFQATT, CDR2 SNEGSKA (reference sequence). This CDR3 comprises 12 residues. CDR3 coding DNA: TGCAGTGCTAGACCCGCAGCCTACGAGCAGTACTTC. Its protein product is CSARPAAYEQYF.

In its sample, this clonotype was seen a few times. The chain uses TRBV7-9 and TRBJ1-2, with D uncertain. Germline V CDR1 and CDR2: SEHNR, FQNEAQ (reference sequence). Trimming removed 5 bases at V and 6 bases at J, with 7 bases between. The CDR3 consists of 11 residues. In nucleotides, the CDR3 is TGTGCCAGCAGCCAGCGGAATGGCTACACCTTC. Translating gives CASSQRNGYTF.

This sequence joins TRBV5-4 and TRBJ2-4; D is perhaps TRBD2 (6 bases). V was cut by 1 base and J by 6 bases, with 11 bases left in between. Germline V CDR1 and CDR2: SGHNT, YYREEE (reference sequence). This CDR3 has 14 residues. The DNA of the CDR3 is TGTGCCAGCAGCTTGTTCCCGGAGGGAAACATTCAGTACTTC. It specifies CASSLFPEGNIQYF.

V and J are TRBV10-3 and TRBJ2-3; TRBD1 aligns across 11 bases. The CDR3 length is 15 residues. Germline CDR1 and CDR2: ENHRY and SYGVKD. Trimming at V came to 6 bases and at J to 1 base, leaving 3 bases not matched to a gene. The CDR3 is CAISLGQGGTDTQYF. The CDR3 DNA sequence: TGTGCCATCAGCCTGGGACAGGGGGGCACAGATACGCAGTATTTT.